Only a few counts were recorded for the clone carrying this TCR beta chain. This entry belongs to a study of blood T cells in healthy people across ages. Trimming took off 4 bases at V and 1 base at J, with 19 bases between the two ends. This CDR3 contains 16 residues. Germline values: CDR1 DFQATT, CDR2 SNEGSKA (reference sequence). The authors ran a second PCR of 7 to 11 cycles using a sample-barcoded 5' primer and a J-beta primer mix. The authors tagged each cDNA molecule using a template-switch adaptor with 12 random nucleotides. One entry per CDR3 protein results from TCRdb running MiXCR on the 5' RACE reads. This repertoire shows hundreds of thousands of distinct CDR3 sequences, 27% found once; its top ten account for 29%.

The gene calls are TRBV20-1 and TRBJ2-5; weak D call: TRBD2 (7 bases). What was sequenced was blood. This clonotype originated in a woman in her 70s in good health. The CDR3: CSAKGGRAGFQETQYF. As DNA, the CDR3 is TGCAGTGCTAAGGGGGGGCGTGCGGGATTCCAAGAGACCCAGTACTTC.